These 10 T cell receptor beta chains were all obtained from the same sample, sequenced in a study of blood T cell repertoires in COVID-19. TCRdb keeps only in-frame clones here, not all; method: immunoSEQ multiplex PCR. The sample contains 310,000 or so clones, around 88% of which appear only once. What was sequenced was PBMCs or T cells enriched from blood (not recorded which). The receptors come from a woman between 40 and 50 years old who had recovered from COVID-19.

The sample holds a few counts of this clone. This sequence joins TRBV5-1 and TRBJ2-1; 12 nucleotides match TRBD2. Germline V gene data show CDR1 as SGHRS and CDR2 as YFSETQ. Germline trimming cut 3 bases from V and 0 bases from J; bases unmatched to any gene: 4. The CDR3 sequence is 17 residues long. The CDR3 reads CASSSSGRAYSYNEQFF. As DNA, the CDR3 is TGCGCCAGCAGCTCTAGCGGGAGGGCTTACTCCTACAATGAGCAGTTCTTC. The full variable domain, completed using reference TRBV5-1 and TRBJ2-1, is KAGVTQTPRYLIKTRGQQVTLSCSPISGHRSVSWYQQTPGQGLQFLFEYFSETQRNKGNFPGRFSGRQFSNSRSEMNVSTLELGDSALYLCASSSSGRAYSYNEQFFGPGTRLTVL.

The chain has TRBV7-3 and TRBJ2-5, with 9 bases fitting TRBD2. Per the germline V gene, CDR1 is SGHTA and CDR2 is FQGTGA. CDR3 length: 16 amino acids. Unmatched junction bases numbered 10, after V lost 3 bases and J lost 5 bases. CDR3 residues: CASSLEAAGGLETQYF. DNA for the CDR3: TGTGCCAGCAGCTTGGAGGCCGCGGGAGGGCTTGAGACCCAGTACTTC.

The chain couples TRBV6-5 to TRBJ2-3; TRBD2 might be the D (6 bases). The germline gives CDR1 MNHEY, CDR2 SVGAGI. V was trimmed by 10 bases and J by 4 bases, leaving 18 bases between them. The CDR3 runs to 14 residues. The CDR3 DNA sequence: TGTGCCACGTCCAGGGAGGTTCCCCCAGATACGCAGTATTTT. It translates to CATSREVPPDTQYF.

The chain uses TRBV2 and TRBJ2-5, with D hard to call. CDR1 SNHLY and CDR2 FYNNEI come from the germline V gene. Trimming took off 5 bases at V and 2 bases at J, with 9 bases between the two ends. This CDR3 spans 13 amino acids. CDR3 sequence: CASSMAEQETQYF. As DNA, the CDR3 is TGTGCCAGCAGTATGGCGGAACAAGAGACCCAGTACTTC.

The chain carries TRBV6-1 and TRBJ1-2; D is unclear. Germline V lookup: CDR1 MNHNS, CDR2 SASEGT. V was trimmed by 2 bases and J by 2 bases, leaving 9 bases between them. This CDR3 contains 14 residues. The CDR3: CASSELGRNYGYTF. The CDR3 DNA is TGTGCCAGCAGTGAACTGGGCAGGAACTATGGCTACACCTTC.

Here the CDR3 reads CAISDAGRRSGANVLTF. CDR3 sequence (DNA): TGTGCCATCAGTGACGCGGGCCGCCGCTCTGGGGCCAACGTCCTGACTTTC. This chain joins TRBV10-3 and TRBJ2-6, with D tentatively TRBD2 (5 bases). The CDR3 sequence is 17 residues long. Per germline, CDR1 ENHRY and CDR2 SYGVKD. Between the trimmed V and J ends, which lost 3 bases and 0 bases, there was a span of 12 bases.

This rearrangement joins TRBV7-3 to TRBJ2-2, with a possible D match to TRBD1 (5 bases). Germline assignment: CDR1 SGHTA and CDR2 FQGTGA. The CDR3 runs to 16 residues. V was pared by 4 bases and J by 5 bases, with 17 bases between. The CDR3 reads CASSSPKSRVTGELFF. The CDR3 DNA reads TGTGCCAGCAGCTCCCCGAAGTCCAGGGTGACCGGGGAGCTGTTTTTT.

This clone was seen once. The J gene is TRBJ2-3, the V gene TRBV5-1; D is undetermined. The CDR3 runs to 14 residues. Looked up from germline, CDR1 is SGHRS and CDR2 is YFSETQ. V gave up 3 bases and J gave up 5 bases, with 13 bases separating them. The CDR3 DNA reads as TGCGCCAGCAGCTCGGCGGCTTTCGGAGATACGCAGTATTTT. It yields the protein CASSSAAFGDTQYF.

The table lists this clone with a count of one. The chain couples TRBV6-5 to TRBJ2-1; 7 bases fit TRBD2. V was clipped by 0 bases and J by 8 bases; unmatched bases: 7. This CDR3 comprises 15 residues. Germline V lookup: CDR1 MNHEY, CDR2 SVGAGI. CDR3 region: CASSYSGEGFDEQFF. For the CDR3, the DNA is TGTGCCAGCAGTTACTCGGGGGAGGGGTTCGATGAGCAGTTCTTC.

This clone was observed a handful of times. The V and J genes are TRBV14 and TRBJ1-1; D might be TRBD1 (5 bases). V was clipped by 0 bases and J by 2 bases, with 10 bases between them. The CDR3 loop spans 15 amino acids. The V gene's germline CDR1 is SGHDN and CDR2 FVKESK. CDR3 DNA sequence: TGTGCCAGCAGCCAAGATGCGGGACGAAACACTGAAGCTTTCTTT. Translated: CASSQDAGRNTEAFF.